Listed below are T cell receptor beta chains from one sample, sequenced in a study of blood T cells in healthy people across ages. Using its own MiXCR run on the 5' RACE reads, TCRdb lists one record per CDR3 protein. The sample gives approximately 2,000,000 distinct CDR3 sequences, roughly two fifths of which show up once; roughly 23% is in the top ten. Sequences were obtained from blood. The origin of the receptors is a human donor in good health. The CDR3 runs from the conserved cysteine through the conserved F or W. The D gene is left open where the match is weak. Some rows mark clone size as missing; the rest say once, few, many or name a class of expanded clone.

once	TRBJ1-2	NA	TRBV6-2/TRBV6-3	CASSYGGYGCTF	TGTGCCAGCAGCTACGGGGGCTATGGCTGCACCTTC
few	TRBJ2-1	TRBD2	TRBV20-1	CSARGPGGRGNEQFF	TGCAGTGCTAGAGGGCCGGGGGGGCGAGGTAATGAGCAGTTCTTC
NA	TRBJ2-1	TRBD1	TRBV12-3/TRBV12-4	CASSRRTGGFGEQFF	TGTGCCAGCAGTCGCCGGACAGGGGGCTTTGGAGAGCAGTTCTTC
many	TRBJ2-1	TRBD2	TRBV12-3/TRBV12-4	CASSPGGARGNEQFF	TGTGCCAGCAGCCCCGGGGGGGCCAGAGGAAATGAGCAGTTCTTC
NA	TRBJ2-7	NA	TRBV4-2	CASTPGGGQPYEQYF	TGTGCCAGCACCCCTGGCGGGGGCCAACCCTACGAGCAGTACTTC
NA	TRBJ1-2	NA	TRBV6-6	CASSYGPSRNYGYTF	TGTGCCAGCAGTTACGGCCCCTCCAGGAACTATGGCTACACCTTC
once	TRBJ1-1	TRBD1	TRBV12-3/TRBV12-4	CASSRNRGLDTEAFF	TGTGCCAGCAGCCGAAACAGGGGGTTGGACACTGAAGCTTTCTTT
NA	TRBJ1-2	NA	TRBV7-2	CASSLQQGSRGYTF	TGTGCCAGCAGCTTGCAGCAGGGAAGTCGTGGCTACACCTTC
few	TRBJ1-2	NA	TRBV12-3/TRBV12-4	CASSLGGLLGYTF	TGTGCCAGCAGTTTGGGGGGGCTCCTTGGCTACACCTTC
NA	TRBJ2-1	NA	TRBV29-1	CSPVRRGEQFF	TGCAGCCCAGTGCGTCGGGGCGAGCAGTTCTTC
NA	TRBJ2-7	NA	TRBV4-3	CASSQDSGRLYEQYF	TGCGCCAGCAGCCAAGATTCAGGACGACTCTACGAGCAGTACTTC
NA	TRBJ1-1	NA	TRBV7-2	CASSQAGPTFF	TGTGCCAGCAGCCAAGCAGGTCCGACTTTCTTT
NA	TRBJ2-1	NA	TRBV7-9	CASSLVPPNNEQFF	TGTGCCAGCAGCTTAGTTCCCCCTAACAATGAGCAGTTCTTC
few	TRBJ2-3	NA	TRBV4-2	CASSQGWEGTITDTQYF	TGTGCCAGCAGCCAAGGTTGGGAAGGGACGATAACAGATACGCAGTATTTT
NA	TRBJ2-1	TRBD2	TRBV4-1	CASSRTGTNNEQFF	TGCGCCAGCAGCCGCACCGGGACTAACAATGAGCAGTTCTTC
NA	TRBJ1-2	NA	TRBV29-1	CSVQGYYGYTF	TGCAGCGTTCAGGGCTACTATGGCTACACCTTC
few	TRBJ2-1	NA	TRBV7-9	CASRRDSLDEQFF	TGTGCCAGCAGGAGGGACTCTTTGGATGAGCAGTTCTTC
few	TRBJ2-5	NA	TRBV7-9	CASSFGGQQETQYF	TGTGCCAGCAGCTTCGGGGGGCAACAAGAGACCCAGTACTTC
few	TRBJ2-1	NA	TRBV4-3	CASSQAQRHNEQFF	TGCGCCAGCAGCCAAGCGCAGCGCCACAATGAGCAGTTCTTC
few	TRBJ1-4	NA	TRBV20-1	CSARGPPGTTNEKLFF	TGCAGTGCTAGAGGGCCCCCAGGGACGACTAATGAAAAACTGTTTTTT
NA	TRBJ1-1	TRBD1	TRBV5-1	CASSRYRTGQGTEAFF	TGCGCCAGCAGCCGATACCGGACAGGTCAGGGCACTGAAGCTTTCTTT
many	TRBJ2-1	NA	TRBV7-7	CASSLGAVGEQFF	TGTGCCAGCAGCTTAGGAGCAGTTGGTGAGCAGTTCTTC
NA	TRBJ2-7	TRBD1	TRBV4-1	CASSQVAETGHEQYF	TGCGCCAGCAGCCAAGTGGCTGAGACAGGGCACGAGCAGTACTTC
NA	TRBJ2-7	TRBD1	TRBV5-1	CASSLKTGLYEQYF	TGCGCCAGCAGCTTGAAGACAGGGCTCTACGAGCAGTACTTC
NA	TRBJ1-1	NA	TRBV20-1	CSTPGRNTEAFF	TGCAGTACCCCGGGCAGGAACACTGAAGCTTTCTTT
NA	TRBJ2-4	NA	TRBV7-2	CASSSKTGTYEQDF	TGTGCCAGCAGCTCTAAGACGGGAACCTACGAGCAGGACTTC
many	TRBJ2-3	TRBD1	TRBV20-1	CSLEPGQARTDTQYF	TGCAGCCTTGAACCAGGACAGGCCAGGACCGATACGCAGTATTTT
NA	TRBJ1-5	NA	TRBV9	CASSVGVHQPQHF	TGTGCCAGCAGCGTAGGGGTTCACCAGCCCCAGCATTTT